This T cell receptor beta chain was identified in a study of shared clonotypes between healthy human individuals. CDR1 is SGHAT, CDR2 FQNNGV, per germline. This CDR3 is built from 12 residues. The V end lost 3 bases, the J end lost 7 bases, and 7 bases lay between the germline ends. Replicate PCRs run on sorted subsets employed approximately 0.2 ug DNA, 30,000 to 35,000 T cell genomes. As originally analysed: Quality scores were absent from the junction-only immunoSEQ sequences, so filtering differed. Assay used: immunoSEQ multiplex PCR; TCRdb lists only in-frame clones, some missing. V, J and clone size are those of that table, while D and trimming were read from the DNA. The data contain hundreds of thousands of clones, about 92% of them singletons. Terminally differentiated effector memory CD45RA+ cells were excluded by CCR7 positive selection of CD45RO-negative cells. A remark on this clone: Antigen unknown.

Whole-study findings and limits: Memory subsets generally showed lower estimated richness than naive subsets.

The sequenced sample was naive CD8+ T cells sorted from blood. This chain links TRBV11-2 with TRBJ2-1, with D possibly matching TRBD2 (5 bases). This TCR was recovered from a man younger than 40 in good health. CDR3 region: CASSLTINEQFF. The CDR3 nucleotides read TGTGCCAGCAGCTTGACTATAAATGAGCAGTTCTTC.